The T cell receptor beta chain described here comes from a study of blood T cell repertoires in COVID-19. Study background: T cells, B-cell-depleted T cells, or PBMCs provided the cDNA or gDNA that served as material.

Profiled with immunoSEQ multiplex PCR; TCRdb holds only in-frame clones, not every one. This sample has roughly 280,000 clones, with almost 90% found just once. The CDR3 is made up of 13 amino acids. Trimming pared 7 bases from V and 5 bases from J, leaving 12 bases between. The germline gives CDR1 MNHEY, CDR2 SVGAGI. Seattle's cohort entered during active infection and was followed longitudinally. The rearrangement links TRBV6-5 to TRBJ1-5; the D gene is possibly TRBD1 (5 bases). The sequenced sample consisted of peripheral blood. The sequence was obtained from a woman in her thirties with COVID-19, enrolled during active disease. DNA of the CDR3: TGTGCCAGCATCGGGGGTTTGGATCAGCCCCAGCATTTT. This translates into CASIGGLDQPQHF.